The clone carrying this T cell receptor beta chain was seen many times. The antigen remains undetermined. The sequence runs out 3 residues before the end of the CDR3; the remainder is reconstructed from the germline J gene. This entry comes from a study of T cell clonality in common variable immunodeficiency. Regarding the study as a whole: In common variable immunodeficiency, TCR beta chains reportedly carried fewer deletions and N-nucleotide insertions.

Using immunoSEQ multiplex PCR, the repertoire was profiled, and TCRdb retains in-frame clones only, with some absent. Found here are around 81,000 clones, no singletons; the ten largest cover over 0.7%. The CDR3 sequence is 11 residues long. Germline values: CDR1 MNHEY, CDR2 SVGEGT. J lost 5 bases, V lost 10 bases, and 4 bases had no gene match. Blood samples were heparinized, about 5 to 9 ml per donor. Sequencing was performed on peripheral blood mononuclear cells. The rearrangement links TRBV6-2 or TRBV6-3 to TRBJ2-7; TRBD1 agrees at 8 bases. This receptor was taken from a person aged 18-70 years in good health. The CDR3 sequence: CATGQGHEQYF. Incomplete CDR3 DNA: TGTGCCACCGGACAGGGCCACGAG.